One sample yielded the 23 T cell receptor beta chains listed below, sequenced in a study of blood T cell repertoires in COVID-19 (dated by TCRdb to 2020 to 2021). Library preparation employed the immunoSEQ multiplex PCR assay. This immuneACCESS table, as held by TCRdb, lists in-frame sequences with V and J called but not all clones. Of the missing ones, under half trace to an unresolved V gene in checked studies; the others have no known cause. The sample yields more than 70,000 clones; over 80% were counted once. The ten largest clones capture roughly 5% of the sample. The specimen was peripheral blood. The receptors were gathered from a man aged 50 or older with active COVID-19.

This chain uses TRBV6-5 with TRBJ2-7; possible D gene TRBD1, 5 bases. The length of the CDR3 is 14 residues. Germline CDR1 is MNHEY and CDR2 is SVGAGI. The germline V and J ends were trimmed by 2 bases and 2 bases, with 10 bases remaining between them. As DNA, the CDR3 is TGTGCCAGCAGTTACGGGGCTCAAACCTACGAGCAGTACTTC. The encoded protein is CASSYGAQTYEQYF.

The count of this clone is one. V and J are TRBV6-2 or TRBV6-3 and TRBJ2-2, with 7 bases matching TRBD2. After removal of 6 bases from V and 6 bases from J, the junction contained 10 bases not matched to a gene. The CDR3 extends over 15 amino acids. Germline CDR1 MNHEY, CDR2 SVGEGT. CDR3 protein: CASSTGRAESGELFF. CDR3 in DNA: TGTGCCAGCAGCACTGGGAGGGCGGAGTCCGGGGAGCTGTTTTTT.

CDR3 bases: TGTGCCAGCAGTTACTCGCGCCATACTGAAGCTTTCTTT. Amino acid sequence: CASSYSRHTEAFF. The chain couples TRBV6-5 to TRBJ1-1; the D is unclear. The CDR3 loop spans 13 amino acids. V shed 0 bases and J shed 5 bases, with 7 bases lying between them. Germline-derived CDR1 and CDR2 are MNHEY and SVGAGI.

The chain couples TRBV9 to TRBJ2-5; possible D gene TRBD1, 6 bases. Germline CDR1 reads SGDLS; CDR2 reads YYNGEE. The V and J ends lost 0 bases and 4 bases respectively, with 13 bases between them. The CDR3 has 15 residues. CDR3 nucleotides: TGTGCCAGCAGCGTAGGCGGTGCCAGGGGAGAGACCCAGTACTTC. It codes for CASSVGGARGETQYF. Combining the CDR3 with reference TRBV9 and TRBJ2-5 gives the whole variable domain DSGVTQTPKHLITATGQRVTLRCSPRSGDLSVYWYQQSLDQGLQFLIQYYNGEERAKGNILERFSAQQFPDLHSELNLSSLELGDSALYFCASSVGGARGETQYFGPGTRLLVL.

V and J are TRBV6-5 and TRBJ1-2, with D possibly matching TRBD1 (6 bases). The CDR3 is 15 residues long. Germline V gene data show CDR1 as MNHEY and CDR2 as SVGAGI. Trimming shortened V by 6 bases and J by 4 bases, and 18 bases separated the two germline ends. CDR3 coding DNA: TGTGCCAGCAGCTCCGACAGGCGGTTTGGCTATGGCTACACCTTC. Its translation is CASSSDRRFGYGYTF.

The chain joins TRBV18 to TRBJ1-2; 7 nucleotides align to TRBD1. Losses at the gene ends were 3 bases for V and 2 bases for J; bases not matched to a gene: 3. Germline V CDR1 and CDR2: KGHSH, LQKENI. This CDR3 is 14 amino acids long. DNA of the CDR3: TGTGCCAGCTCACCTGGACAGGTCAACTATGGCTACACCTTC. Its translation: CASSPGQVNYGYTF.

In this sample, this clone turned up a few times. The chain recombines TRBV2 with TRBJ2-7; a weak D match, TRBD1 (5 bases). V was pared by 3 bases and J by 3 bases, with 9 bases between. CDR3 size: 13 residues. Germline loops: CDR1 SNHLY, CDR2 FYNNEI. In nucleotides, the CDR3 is TGTGCCAGCAGTGAGGACACCTACTACGAGCAGTACTTC. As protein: CASSEDTYYEQYF.

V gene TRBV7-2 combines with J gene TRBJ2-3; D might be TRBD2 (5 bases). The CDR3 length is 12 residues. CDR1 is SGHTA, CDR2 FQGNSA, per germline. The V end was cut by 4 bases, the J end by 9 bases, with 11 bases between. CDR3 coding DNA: TGTGCCAGCAGCTCCCCCCCGGGGACGCAGTATTTT. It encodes CASSSPPGTQYF.

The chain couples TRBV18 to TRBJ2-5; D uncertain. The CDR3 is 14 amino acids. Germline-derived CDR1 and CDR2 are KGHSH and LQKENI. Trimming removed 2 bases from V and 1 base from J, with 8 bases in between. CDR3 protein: CASSPSRFQETQYF. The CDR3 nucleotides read TGTGCCAGCTCACCATCCAGGTTCCAAGAGACCCAGTACTTC.

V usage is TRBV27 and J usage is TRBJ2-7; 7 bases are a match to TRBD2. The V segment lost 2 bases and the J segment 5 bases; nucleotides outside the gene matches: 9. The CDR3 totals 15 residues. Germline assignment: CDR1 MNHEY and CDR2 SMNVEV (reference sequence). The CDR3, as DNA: TGTGCCAGCAGTTTAGGGAGGGTAGGGACGAACGAGCAGTACTTC. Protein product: CASSLGRVGTNEQYF.

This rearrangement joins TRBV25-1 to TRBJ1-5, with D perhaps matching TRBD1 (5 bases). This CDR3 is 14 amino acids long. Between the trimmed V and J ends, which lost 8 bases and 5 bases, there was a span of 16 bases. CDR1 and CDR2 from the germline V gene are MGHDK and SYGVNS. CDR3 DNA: TGTGCCAGCGGCGGGGGGGGGATGGATCAGCCCCAGCATTTT. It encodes CASGGGGMDQPQHF.

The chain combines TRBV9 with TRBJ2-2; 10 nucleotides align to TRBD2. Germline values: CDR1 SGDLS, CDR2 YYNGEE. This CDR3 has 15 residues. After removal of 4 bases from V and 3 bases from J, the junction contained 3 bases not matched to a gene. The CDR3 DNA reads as TGTGCCAGCAGCACTGGGACTAGCGACACCGGGGAGCTGTTTTTT. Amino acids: CASSTGTSDTGELFF.

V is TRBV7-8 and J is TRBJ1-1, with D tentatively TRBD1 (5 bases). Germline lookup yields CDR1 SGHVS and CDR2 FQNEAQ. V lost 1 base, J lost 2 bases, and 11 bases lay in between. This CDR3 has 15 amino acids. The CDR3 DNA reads TGTGCCAGCAGCTTAGGAACAGGCGGTAACACTGAAGCTTTCTTT. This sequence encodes CASSLGTGGNTEAFF. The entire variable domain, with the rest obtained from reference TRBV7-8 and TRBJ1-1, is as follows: GAGVSQSPRYKVAKRGQDVALRCDPISGHVSLFWYQQALGQGPEFLTYFQNEAQLDKSGLPSDRFFAERPEGSVSTLKIQRTQQEDSAVYLCASSLGTGGNTEAFFGQGTRLTVV.

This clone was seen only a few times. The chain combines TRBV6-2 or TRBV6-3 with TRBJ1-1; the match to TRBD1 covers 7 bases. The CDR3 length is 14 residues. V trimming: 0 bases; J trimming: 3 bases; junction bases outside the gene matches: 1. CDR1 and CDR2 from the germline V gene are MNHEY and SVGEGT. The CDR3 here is CASSYSGGYTEAFF. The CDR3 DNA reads TGTGCCAGCAGTTACTCAGGGGGCTACACTGAAGCTTTCTTT.

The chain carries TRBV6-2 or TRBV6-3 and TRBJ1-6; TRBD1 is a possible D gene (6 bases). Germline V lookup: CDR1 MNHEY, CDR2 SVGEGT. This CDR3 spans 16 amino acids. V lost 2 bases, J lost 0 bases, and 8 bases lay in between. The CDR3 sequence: CASSYQGSSYNSPLHF. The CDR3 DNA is TGTGCCAGCAGTTACCAGGGGAGCTCCTATAATTCACCCCTCCACTTT.

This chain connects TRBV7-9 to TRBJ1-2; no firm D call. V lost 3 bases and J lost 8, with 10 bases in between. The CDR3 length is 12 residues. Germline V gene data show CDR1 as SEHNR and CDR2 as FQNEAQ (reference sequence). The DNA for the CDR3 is TGTGCCAGCAGCTTGGATGTCGGGGGCTACACCTTC. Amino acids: CASSLDVGGYTF.

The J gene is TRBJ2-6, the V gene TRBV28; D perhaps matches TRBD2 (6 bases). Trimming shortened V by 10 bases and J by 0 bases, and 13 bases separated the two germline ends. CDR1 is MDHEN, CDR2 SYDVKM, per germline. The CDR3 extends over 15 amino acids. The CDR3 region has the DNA TGTGCCACCGCGCGGCGGGGCTCTGGGGCCAACGTCCTGACTTTC. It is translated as CATARRGSGANVLTF.

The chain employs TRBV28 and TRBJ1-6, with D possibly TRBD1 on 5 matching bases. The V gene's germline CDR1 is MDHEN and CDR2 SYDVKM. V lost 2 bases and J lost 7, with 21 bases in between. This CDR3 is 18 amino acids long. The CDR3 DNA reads TGTGCCAGCAGTTTAGGGGCAGCGCTATTCTCACGAAATTCACCCCTCCACTTT. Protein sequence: CASSLGAALFSRNSPLHF. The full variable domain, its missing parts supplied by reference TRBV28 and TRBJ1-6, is DVKVTQSSRYLVKRTGEKVFLECVQDMDHENMFWYRQDPGLGLRLIYFSYDVKMKEKGDIPEGYSVSREKKERFSLILESASTNQTSMYLCASSLGAALFSRNSPLHFGNGTRLTVT.

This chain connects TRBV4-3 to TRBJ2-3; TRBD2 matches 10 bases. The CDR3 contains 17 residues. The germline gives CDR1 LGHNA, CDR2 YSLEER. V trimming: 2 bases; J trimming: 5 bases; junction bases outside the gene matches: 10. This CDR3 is CASSQHLRAGGVDTQYF. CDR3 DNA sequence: TGCGCCAGCAGCCAACACCTTAGAGCGGGGGGGGTAGATACGCAGTATTTT.

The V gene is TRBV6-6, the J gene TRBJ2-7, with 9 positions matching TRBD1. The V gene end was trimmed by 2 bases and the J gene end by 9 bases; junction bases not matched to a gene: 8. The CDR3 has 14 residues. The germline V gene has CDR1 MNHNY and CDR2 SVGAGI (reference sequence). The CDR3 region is CASSYPGQGDVQYF. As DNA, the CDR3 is TGTGCCAGCAGTTACCCGGGACAGGGCGATGTGCAGTACTTC.

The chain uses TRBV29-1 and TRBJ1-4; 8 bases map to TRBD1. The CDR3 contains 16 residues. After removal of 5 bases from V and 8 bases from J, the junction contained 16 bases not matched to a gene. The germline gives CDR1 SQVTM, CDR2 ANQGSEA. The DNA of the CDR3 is TGCAGCGTTCTGGCAGGGGGCGGAGTAGATGTCGAAAAACTGTTTTTT. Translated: CSVLAGGGVDVEKLFF.

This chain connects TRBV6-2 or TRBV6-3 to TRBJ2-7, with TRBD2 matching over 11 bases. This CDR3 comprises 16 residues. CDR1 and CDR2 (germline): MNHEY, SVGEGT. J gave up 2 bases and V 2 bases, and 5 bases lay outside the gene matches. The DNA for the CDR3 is TGTGCCAGCAGTTACCCCGGACTAGCGGGTGCCTACGAGCAGTACTTC. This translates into CASSYPGLAGAYEQYF.

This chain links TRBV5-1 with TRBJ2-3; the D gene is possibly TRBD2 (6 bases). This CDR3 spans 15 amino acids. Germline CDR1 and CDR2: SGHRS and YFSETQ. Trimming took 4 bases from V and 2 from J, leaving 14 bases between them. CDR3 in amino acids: CASSGGLGVTDTQYF. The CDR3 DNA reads TGCGCCAGCAGCGGGGGACTTGGAGTCACAGATACGCAGTATTTT.